The 29 T cell receptor beta chains in this list originate from one sample, sequenced in a study of regulatory T cells in long-lasting Graves disease. With iRepertoire HTBI primers and Arm-PCR of CDR3 regions, TCR beta libraries were built. MiXCR, run by TCRdb on the multiplex PCR reads, gives a single entry per CDR3 protein. The table shows about 540,000 distinct CDR3 sequences, with roughly 14% occurring only once. The time point denotes: newly diagnosed GD, antithyroid drugs for less than 3 months. Extracted RNA from PBMCs served as the source of the TCR library. Another study also made use of these data, one on T cells in Graves' hyperthyroidism and ophthalmopathy.

The sample was peripheral blood mononuclear cells (PBMCs), taken at new diagnosis, from a patient treated with antithyroid drugs. Source of these receptors: a man aged 25-40 years with Graves disease.

This clonotype appeared many times. The chain is built from TRBV10-3 and TRBJ1-2; D remains unclear. The CDR3 is made up of 15 amino acids. Between the trimmed V and J ends, which lost 0 bases and 2 bases, there was a span of 10 bases. Germline V gives CDR1 ENHRY, CDR2 SYGVKD. The CDR3 region is CAISESFTANYGYTF. The CDR3 bases are TGTGCCATCAGTGAGTCTTTTACTGCGAACTATGGCTACACCTTC.

This clonotype was observed at least ten times. The CDR3 DNA follows: TGTGCCAACCGGGACAGGGGTGACACTGAAGCTTTCTTT. Translating gives CANRDRGDTEAFF. The V and J genes are TRBV12-3 or TRBV12-4 and TRBJ1-1, with 10 bases that match TRBD1. V lost 10 bases and J lost 3; bases outside the gene matches: 5. This CDR3 is 13 amino acids long.

This clonotype occurred a few times. The chain uses TRBV7-6 and TRBJ1-4; TRBD1 agrees at 9 bases. Germline CDR1 and CDR2: SGHVS and FNYEAQ. V lost 1 base and J lost 3; bases outside the gene matches: 12. The CDR3 runs to 19 residues. CDR3 residues: CASSLEGTGYWEANEKLFF. The CDR3 DNA reads as TGTGCCAGCAGCTTAGAGGGGACAGGGTATTGGGAAGCTAATGAAAAACTGTTTTTT.

The V gene is TRBV10-3, the J gene TRBJ1-6; 9 nucleotides agree with TRBD1. The CDR3 sequence is 14 residues long. Germline V gene data show CDR1 as ENHRY and CDR2 as SYGVKD. V was clipped by 6 bases and J by 10 bases; unmatched bases: 7. CDR3 DNA: TGTGCCATCAGCTTACAGGGGGCGCGATCACCCCTCCACTTT. Amino acid sequence: CAISLQGARSPLHF.

The chain joins TRBV19 to TRBJ1-2, with D possibly being TRBD1 (6 bases). CDR1 LNHDA and CDR2 SQIVND come from the germline V gene (reference sequence). This CDR3 is built from 14 residues. V gave up 5 bases and J gave up 6 bases, with 16 bases separating them. The chain's CDR3 is CASSRTIRTDGYTF. The DNA of the CDR3 is TGTGCCAGTAGTCGAACAATTAGGACAGATGGCTACACCTTC.

This clonotype has ten or more counts. The gene calls are TRBV10-3 and TRBJ1-1, with a possible D match to TRBD1 (6 bases). V lost 5 bases and J 0 bases, leaving 13 bases between the germline ends. Germline V lookup: CDR1 ENHRY, CDR2 SYGVKD. CDR3 size: 15 residues. The CDR3 is CAISKEGGLNTEAFF. DNA for the CDR3: TGTGCCATCAGTAAAGAGGGGGGCCTGAACACTGAAGCTTTCTTT.

This sequence joins TRBV15 and TRBJ1-4; D may be TRBD1 (6 bases). The V and J ends lost 3 bases and 8 bases respectively, with 10 bases between them. Germline V CDR1 and CDR2: LNHNV, YYDKDF (reference sequence). The CDR3 covers 13 residues. The CDR3 sequence is CATSSPGGEKLFF. The DNA for the CDR3 is TGTGCCACCAGCAGCCCCGGGGGCGAAAAACTGTTTTTT.

The chain joins TRBV7-9 to TRBJ1-2; D uncertain. Per germline, CDR1 SEHNR and CDR2 FQNEAQ (reference sequence). This CDR3 region has 16 residues. V gave up 2 bases and J gave up 4 bases, with 17 bases separating them. The CDR3 DNA reads TGTGCCAGCAGCTTACCTGTGGGCTTCTCGGCCTATGGCTACACCTTC. Encoded protein: CASSLPVGFSAYGYTF.

Regarding this clonotype: A far larger clone lies a single base away; this is likely a read error. The rearrangement joins TRBV20-1 to TRBJ2-5, with a possible D match to TRBD2 (5 bases). The V end was cut by 3 bases, the J end by 5 bases, with 10 bases between. The CDR3 is 12 residues long. Germline-derived CDR1 and CDR2 are DFQATT and SNEGSKA (reference sequence). CDR3 loop: CSASGIQETQYF. For the CDR3, the DNA is TGCAGTGCTAGCGGGATTCAGGAGACCCAGTACTTC.

This clonotype was seen a handful of times. V usage is TRBV15 and J usage is TRBJ2-3, with TRBD1 identical over 9 bases. There are 15 residues in the CDR3. The V and J ends lost 4 bases and 3 bases, in that order; junction bases with no gene match: 5. Germline V lookup: CDR1 LNHNV, CDR2 YYDKDF (reference sequence). CDR3 amino acids: CATSIQGAGTDTQYF. The CDR3 nucleotides are TGTGCCACCAGCATACAGGGGGCTGGGACAGATACGCAGTATTTT.

This clonotype showed up many times. J is TRBJ2-5 and V is TRBV27, with 10 bases fitting TRBD1. Germline CDR1 is MNHEY and CDR2 is SMNVEV (reference sequence). This CDR3 has 15 residues. Unmatched junction bases numbered 5, after V lost 2 bases and J lost 5 bases. The CDR3 DNA is TGTGCCAGCAGTTTAGTGACAGGGGGCGGGGAGACCCAGTACTTC. This codes for CASSLVTGGGETQYF.

This clonotype was recorded many times. The CDR3 is CSVEEASGRLNEQFF. The CDR3 DNA is TGCAGCGTTGAAGAGGCTAGCGGGAGACTCAATGAGCAGTTCTTC. The chain couples TRBV29-1 to TRBJ2-1; 10 bases map to TRBD2. This CDR3 has 15 residues. Germline-derived CDR1 and CDR2 are SQVTM and ANQGSEA. Trimming took 0 bases from V and 6 from J; bases not matched to a gene: 5.

The chain recombines TRBV29-1 with TRBJ2-1, with D perhaps TRBD2 (5 bases). Germline CDR1 reads SQVTM; CDR2 reads ANQGSEA. Trimming shortened V by 6 bases and J by 9 bases, and 12 bases separated the two germline ends. The CDR3 covers 11 residues. CDR3 residues: CSVVNGGEQFF. CDR3 DNA: TGCAGCGTCGTGAATGGAGGTGAGCAGTTCTTC.

This clonotype was observed at least ten times. The chain combines TRBV15 with TRBJ2-1; TRBD1 agrees at 12 bases. J was trimmed by 7 bases and V by 2 bases; bases with no gene match: 6. The CDR3 consists of 16 residues. CDR1 and CDR2 (germline): LNHNV, YYDKDF (reference sequence). CDR3 sequence (DNA): TGTGCCACCAGCAGAAACCGGGACAGGGGGCTTAATGAGCAGTTCTTC. Residues: CATSRNRDRGLNEQFF. Together with reference TRBV15 and TRBJ2-1, the CDR3 gives the full variable domain: DAMVIQNPRYQVTQFGKPVTLSCSQTLNHNVMYWYQQKSSQAPKLLFHYYDKDFNNEADTPDNFQSRRPNTSFCFLDIRSPGLGDTAMYLCATSRNRDRGLNEQFFGPGTRLTVL.

This clonotype was seen repeatedly, ten times or more. The J gene is TRBJ2-1, the V gene TRBV24-1, with 10 nucleotides matching TRBD2. The CDR3 has 18 amino acids. CDR1 is KGHDR, CDR2 SFDVKD, per germline. V trimming: 3 bases; J trimming: 8 bases; junction bases outside the gene matches: 15. The CDR3 loop is CATSDPRGGLSGRYEQFF. The CDR3 nucleotides are TGTGCCACCAGTGATCCCCGGGGGGGTCTTAGCGGGAGGTATGAGCAGTTCTTC.

As concerns this clonotype: This may arise from a read error, as a much more abundant clone is one base away. This chain uses TRBV6-1 with TRBJ2-7; possible D gene TRBD2, 5 bases. V was clipped by 7 bases and J by 1 base, with 20 bases between them. This CDR3 is built from 16 residues. Germline values: CDR1 MNHNS, CDR2 SASEGT. In nucleotides, the CDR3 is TGTGCCAGCACACCCCTGGGGAGCGGAGCTTCCTACGAGCAGTACTTC. Amino acids: CASTPLGSGASYEQYF.

This clonotype was recorded many times. This chain links TRBV27 with TRBJ2-7; D is unclear. V was shortened by 6 bases and J by 0 bases, with 12 bases between the two germline ends. CDR1 and CDR2 (germline): MNHEY, SMNVEV (reference sequence). This CDR3 is 14 amino acids long. The CDR3 loop reads CASSPNGDSYEQYF. The CDR3, as DNA: TGTGCCAGCAGCCCCAACGGAGACTCCTACGAGCAGTACTTC.

In its sample, this clonotype was seen many times. The chain uses TRBV6-1 and TRBJ2-1, with D perhaps matching TRBD2 (6 bases). The CDR3 covers 13 residues. The V end lost 6 bases, the J end lost 5 bases, and 11 bases lay between the germline ends. Germline assignment: CDR1 MNHNS and CDR2 SASEGT. DNA of the CDR3: TGTGCCAGCAGGGCCAGGGAGGACAATGAGCAGTTCTTC. Translating gives CASRAREDNEQFF.

This clonotype was observed many times. This sequence joins TRBV10-3 and TRBJ1-1; D is unclear. The germline V gene has CDR1 ENHRY and CDR2 SYGVKD. The V end was cut by 3 bases, the J end by 4 bases, with 9 bases between. This CDR3 region has 13 residues. CDR3 sequence: CAISDIEGTEAFF. CDR3 bases: TGTGCCATCAGTGATATAGAGGGCACTGAAGCTTTCTTT.

The table lists this clonotype with many counts. The chain recombines TRBV5-5 with TRBJ2-1, with D tentatively TRBD2 (6 bases). Germline V gene sequence: CDR1 SGHKS, CDR2 YYEKEE (reference sequence). This CDR3 region has 14 residues. With 0 bases removed from V and 8 bases from J, the gap between germline ends came to 12 bases. CDR3 in DNA: TGTGCCAGCAGCTTGGCCGGAGGGGAGGATGAGCAGTTCTTC. The encoded protein is CASSLAGGEDEQFF. The whole variable domain, remainder taken from reference TRBV5-5 and TRBJ2-1, is DAGVTQSPTHLIKTRGQQVTLRCSPISGHKSVSWYQQVLGQGPQFIFQYYEKEERGRGNFPDRFSARQFPNYSSELNVNALLLGDSALYLCASSLAGGEDEQFFGPGTRLTVL.

With regard to this clonotype: A read error may explain this, as a much larger clone is one base away. The chain has TRBV20-1 and TRBJ2-2, with 7 bases matching TRBD1. The length of the CDR3 is 12 residues. With V trimmed by 6 bases and J by 7 bases, 5 bases remained unmatched. Germline CDR1 is DFQATT and CDR2 is SNEGSKA (reference sequence). CDR3 coding DNA: TGCAGTGCGAGGACAGGCGACGGGGAGCTGTTTTTT. Amino acid sequence: CSARTGDGELFF.

Here the CDR3 reads CASSPDGYNQPQHF. The CDR3 DNA follows: TGCGCCAGCAGCCCTGACGGCTATAATCAGCCCCAGCATTTT. The chain recombines TRBV5-1 with TRBJ1-5; no definite D call. The germline CDR1 and CDR2 sequences are SGHRS and YFSETQ. V shed 4 bases and J shed 4 bases, with 12 bases lying between them. This CDR3 spans 14 amino acids.

In its sample, this clonotype was seen many times. The CDR3 sequence is CSVEKAGRWETQYF. CDR3 nucleotides: TGCAGCGTTGAAAAAGCGGGGAGGTGGGAGACCCAGTACTTC. V usage is TRBV29-1 and J usage is TRBJ2-5, with TRBD2 matching over 7 bases. This CDR3 has 14 residues. V dropped 2 bases and J dropped 5; count of bases not matched to a gene: 8. Germline lookup yields CDR1 SQVTM and CDR2 ANQGSEA.

There are many counts of this clonotype. This chain uses TRBV7-9 with TRBJ2-5, with 7 bases that match TRBD2. The trim removed 1 base at V and 5 bases at J, leaving 4 bases unmatched. In germline, CDR1 is SEHNR, CDR2 FQNEAQ (reference sequence). The CDR3 runs to 14 residues. As DNA, the CDR3 is TGTGCCAGCAGCTTAGATGGCGGGAGCGAGACCCAGTACTTC. Protein sequence: CASSLDGGSETQYF.

CDR3 nucleotide sequence: TGTGCCAGCAGCTCAAGGAGGCAGGGGGCCGTTACGCAGTATTTT. Its translation: CASSSRRQGAVTQYF. The rearrangement joins TRBV9 to TRBJ2-3; 8 bases fit TRBD1. CDR1 and CDR2 from the germline V gene are SGDLS and YYNGEE. After removal of 4 bases from V and 8 bases from J, the junction contained 12 bases not matched to a gene. The CDR3 contains 15 residues.

Turning to this clonotype: Since a much larger clone is just one base distant, this may be a read error. The J gene is TRBJ2-5, the V gene TRBV10-1; perhaps TRBD2 as D (5 bases). The CDR3 runs 14 residues. From germline, CDR1 is WNHNN and CDR2 SYGVQD (reference sequence). Written as DNA, the CDR3 is TGCACCAGCAGTGAGTCCCTAGCAGAAGAGACCCAGTACTTC. It codes for CTSSESLAEETQYF.

This clonotype was seen ten or more times. The rearrangement uses TRBV29-1 and TRBJ2-7; 14 nucleotides align to TRBD2. The length of the CDR3 is 15 residues. V lost 4 bases and J lost 1; bases outside the gene matches: 3. Germline V gene data show CDR1 as SQVTM and CDR2 as ANQGSEA. The CDR3 region has the DNA TGCAGCGTTGTCGGGACTAGCGGGAGTTCCTACGAGCAGTACTTC. Protein sequence: CSVVGTSGSSYEQYF.

The V and J genes are TRBV6-5 and TRBJ2-5, with D possibly being TRBD2 (6 bases). The length of the CDR3 is 19 residues. Per the germline V gene, CDR1 is MNHEY and CDR2 is SVGAGI. Trimming shortened V by 2 bases and J by 2 bases, and 24 bases separated the two germline ends. CDR3 DNA: TGTGCCAGCAGTTACCCCCAAGTGGGACTCACATTTCGACAAGAGACCCAGTACTTC. Translation gives CASSYPQVGLTFRQETQYF.

The sample holds a few counts of this clonotype. This chain uses TRBV9 with TRBJ2-1; 11 bases map to TRBD2. The CDR3 is 19 residues long. The ends lost 3 bases at V and 0 bases at J; junction bases unmatched: 11. From germline, CDR1 is SGDLS and CDR2 YYNGEE. The CDR3 region is CASSGGTSGITRSYNEQFF. CDR3 sequence (DNA): TGTGCCAGCAGCGGCGGGACTAGCGGAATAACCCGCTCCTACAATGAGCAGTTCTTC.